This TCR beta chain is drawn from a study of blood T cells in healthy people across ages. The wider study: Every two T cells gave about one barcoded beta molecule via template switching.

Per individual sample, total RNA of at least 5.5 micrograms was extracted. The CDR3 is 16 residues long. The junction had 7 bases not matched to a gene; V was cut back by 4 bases and J by 3 bases. Germline CDR1 reads LNHDA; CDR2 reads SQIVND (reference sequence). For the second PCR, which ran for roughly 6 to 12 cycles, a sample-barcoded 5' primer and a J-beta primer mix were used. TCRdb called the 5' RACE reads again in MiXCR, with one record for every CDR3 protein. The table has around 1,500,000 distinct CDR3 sequences, 28% seen once. Overall study results and limits: Measured against age, TCR beta diversity per million T cells decreased in a roughly linear manner. With unsorted PBMCs, a conclusive comparison of naive versus antigen-experienced cells was not possible.

Concerning this clonotype itself: The antigen remains unidentified.

The receptor comes from a woman in her thirties in good health. The V call is TRBV19, the J call TRBJ2-2, with 8 nucleotides matching TRBD2. Input material: blood. This chain's CDR3 is CASSNPSGGYTGELFF. DNA for the CDR3: TGTGCCAGTAGTAACCCCAGCGGGGGATACACCGGGGAGCTGTTTTTT.